The next 28 T cell receptor beta chains were all read from a single sample in a study of blood T cell repertoires in COVID-19. Some clones are missing from TCRdb's copy, which holds only in-frame ones; the method was immunoSEQ multiplex PCR. The profile shows 150,000 to 200,000 clones, roughly four fifths of them singletons. What was sequenced was peripheral blood. These receptors came from a woman at least 80 years old with acute or convalescent COVID-19.

The V gene is TRBV27, the J gene TRBJ1-1; maybe TRBD1 (5 bases). CDR1 MNHEY and CDR2 SMNVEV come from the germline V gene (reference sequence). CDR3 length equals 14 residues. Trimming left V 10 bases short and J 0 bases short, with 15 bases between. The CDR3 region is CATQVGVMNTEAFF. The CDR3 region has the DNA TGTGCCACCCAAGTAGGGGTGATGAACACTGAAGCTTTCTTT.

This clone has a handful of counts. The J gene is TRBJ2-7, the V gene TRBV5-4; D gene ambiguous. V lost 4 bases to trimming and J lost 2 bases, with 4 bases between them. Per germline, CDR1 SGHNT and CDR2 YYREEE (reference sequence). The CDR3 loop spans 11 amino acids. This CDR3 reads CASSRAYEQYF. The CDR3 coding sequence is TGTGCCAGCAGCAGAGCCTACGAGCAGTACTTC. Based on the CDR3 plus reference TRBV5-4 and TRBJ2-7, the full variable domain is ETGVTQSPTHLIKTRGQQVTLRCSSQSGHNTVSWYQQALGQGPQFIFQYYREEENGRGNFPPRFSGLQFPNYSSELNVNALELDDSALYLCASSRAYEQYFGPGTRLTVT.

The V gene is TRBV5-1, the J gene TRBJ2-1; D perhaps matches TRBD2 (7 bases). The V end lost 0 bases, the J end lost 10 bases, and 17 bases lay between the germline ends. The CDR3 totals 15 residues. CDR1 SGHRS and CDR2 YFSETQ come from the germline V gene. The CDR3 DNA reads as TGCGCCAGCAGCTTGGCCATGCGGGGGCTCGGGGAGCAGTTCTTC. It encodes CASSLAMRGLGEQFF.

V is TRBV4-1 and J is TRBJ1-1; D is perhaps TRBD1 (5 bases). Germline V gene sequence: CDR1 MGHRA, CDR2 YSYEKL. The CDR3 runs 15 residues. The V gene lost 4 bases and the J gene lost 0 bases, with 12 bases spanning the gap. In DNA, the CDR3 is TGCGCCAGCAGCCTTTCCCAGGGAATGAACACTGAAGCTTTCTTT. This sequence encodes CASSLSQGMNTEAFF.

The chain carries TRBV7-2 and TRBJ1-1, with 7 bases matching TRBD1. The V and J ends lost 5 bases and 1 base, in that order; junction bases with no gene match: 4. The CDR3 runs to 14 residues. Per the germline V gene, CDR1 is SGHTA and CDR2 is FQGNSA. Here the CDR3 DNA reads TGTGCCAGCAGCCCGCAGGGGGGGAACACTGAAGCTTTCTTT. This codes for CASSPQGGNTEAFF. The variable domain in full, completed from reference TRBV7-2 and TRBJ1-1, reads GAGVSQSPSNKVTEKGKDVELRCDPISGHTALYWYRQSLGQGLEFLIYFQGNSAPDKSGLPSDRFSAERTGGSVSTLTIQRTQQEDSAVYLCASSPQGGNTEAFFGQGTRLTVV.

The chain links TRBV18 to TRBJ1-5, with TRBD1 matching 9 bases. The CDR3 has 16 amino acids. V shed 4 bases, J shed 4 bases, and the junction held 8 bases outside the gene matches. The germline V gene encodes CDR1 KGHSH and CDR2 LQKENI. The CDR3 DNA sequence: TGTGCCAGCTCACTATTCGGGACAGGGAAAAATCAGCCCCAGCATTTT. This encodes CASSLFGTGKNQPQHF.

The V and J genes are TRBV27 and TRBJ2-5; D might be TRBD2 (6 bases). CDR1 is MNHEY and CDR2 is SMNVEV in the germline V gene (reference sequence). This CDR3 comprises 14 residues. Trimming removed 1 base at V and 5 bases at J, with 11 bases between. In DNA, the CDR3 is TGTGCCAGCAGTTTATTTGGACGGGGGGAGACCCAGTACTTC. It is translated as CASSLFGRGETQYF.

The V call is TRBV19, the J call TRBJ2-7; the match to TRBD2 covers 12 bases. The CDR3 sequence is 16 residues long. Per germline, CDR1 LNHDA and CDR2 SQIVND (reference sequence). The V and J ends lost 7 bases and 6 bases, in that order; junction bases with no gene match: 13. The CDR3 sequence: CASTPGTSGLVGEQYF. CDR3 nucleotide sequence: TGTGCCAGTACCCCCGGGACTAGCGGGTTAGTTGGCGAGCAGTACTTC.

V and J are TRBV19 and TRBJ2-7; D is perhaps TRBD2 (6 bases). CDR1 and CDR2 from the germline V gene are LNHDA and SQIVND (reference sequence). This CDR3 region has 14 residues. V was trimmed by 3 bases and J by 3 bases, leaving 12 bases between them. The CDR3 sequence is CASSIGGADYEQYF. Here the CDR3 DNA reads TGTGCCAGTAGTATCGGCGGGGCGGACTACGAGCAGTACTTC.

The count of this clone is one. The CDR3 loop is CATSTGGGTGELFF. The CDR3 nucleotides are TGTGCCACCAGCACAGGGGGGGGCACCGGGGAGCTGTTTTTT. V is TRBV24-1 and J is TRBJ2-2; D might be TRBD1 (8 bases). The V end was cut by 7 bases, the J end by 4 bases, with 12 bases between. This CDR3 region has 14 residues. CDR1 and CDR2 from the germline V gene are KGHDR and SFDVKD.

The V gene is TRBV12-5, the J gene TRBJ1-1; D may be TRBD1 (6 bases). V gave up 4 bases and J gave up 10 bases, with 16 bases separating them. The germline gives CDR1 LGHNT, CDR2 FRNRAP. The CDR3 length is 13 residues. The CDR3 DNA reads as TGTGCTAGTGGTTCGCAGGGGTATGGGAGAGCTTTCTTT. The encoded protein is CASGSQGYGRAFF.

DNA of the CDR3: TGTGCCAGCAGCGCACTGGGGGCCGCGACGGAGACCCAGTACTTC. Amino acids: CASSALGAATETQYF. J is TRBJ2-5 and V is TRBV2, with D perhaps TRBD1 (6 bases). Germline V gives CDR1 SNHLY, CDR2 FYNNEI. V was clipped by 6 bases and J by 5 bases, with 19 bases between them. The CDR3 is 15 residues long.

The CDR3 bases are TGTGCCAGCAGTTTTCGCAGTCAAGAGACCCAGTACTTC. This codes for CASSFRSQETQYF. The chain combines TRBV12-3 or TRBV12-4 with TRBJ2-5; D remains unclear. CDR3 size: 13 residues. With 3 bases removed from V and 2 bases from J, the gap between germline ends came to 7 bases.

The chain has TRBV18 and TRBJ2-1, with D tentatively TRBD2 (5 bases). There are 13 residues in the CDR3. The germline V gene has CDR1 KGHSH and CDR2 LQKENI. V was pared by 2 bases and J by 12 bases, with 14 bases between. The CDR3 DNA reads as TGTGCCAGCTCACCATTAGGGAGTTTGGTGCAGTTCTTC. This sequence encodes CASSPLGSLVQFF. Combining the CDR3 with reference TRBV18 and TRBJ2-1 gives the whole variable domain NAGVMQNPRHLVRRRGQEARLRCSPMKGHSHVYWYRQLPEEGLKFMVYLQKENIIDESGMPKERFSAEFPKEGPSILRIQQVVRGDSAAYFCASSPLGSLVQFFGPGTRLTVL.

V usage is TRBV11-2 and J usage is TRBJ2-1; TRBD1 matches 9 bases. The CDR3 consists of 15 residues. Germline V gene lookup returns CDR1 SGHAT and CDR2 FQNNGV. V lost 1 base and J lost 7; bases outside the gene matches: 5. CDR3 sequence reads: CASSLVTGGINEQFF. The CDR3 DNA sequence: TGTGCCAGCAGCTTAGTCACAGGGGGCATAAATGAGCAGTTCTTC.

The sample holds many counts of this clone. V gene TRBV3-1 (or the pseudogene TRBV3-2) combines with J gene TRBJ2-1, with D possibly TRBD2 on 5 matching bases. This CDR3 spans 14 amino acids. Germline V gene lookup returns CDR1 LGHDT and CDR2 YNNKEL (reference sequence). V lost 2 bases, J lost 7 bases, and 12 bases lay in between. Here the CDR3 reads CASSQTPGSNEQFF. CDR3 coding DNA: TGTGCCAGCAGCCAAACCCCGGGGTCGAATGAGCAGTTCTTC.

This clone has just a few counts. The CDR3 here is CASSFESGGRNEQFF. DNA of the CDR3: TGTGCCAGCAGCTTCGAGTCGGGAGGGAGAAATGAGCAGTTCTTC. The chain carries TRBV7-9 and TRBJ2-1; TRBD2 agrees at 8 bases. Unmatched junction bases numbered 8, after V lost 3 bases and J lost 7 bases. This CDR3 spans 15 amino acids. CDR1 and CDR2 (germline): SEHNR, FQNEAQ (reference sequence).

The gene calls are TRBV5-1 and TRBJ2-3; TRBD1 agrees at 7 bases. Germline V lookup: CDR1 SGHRS, CDR2 YFSETQ. The ends lost 4 bases at V and 8 bases at J; junction bases unmatched: 10. CDR3 length: 14 amino acids. In DNA, the CDR3 is TGCGCCAGCAGCCCTGGGACAGTTTTTGGTACGCAGTATTTT. It encodes CASSPGTVFGTQYF.

The J gene is TRBJ1-1, the V gene TRBV29-1; unclear D gene. Germline V gene lookup returns CDR1 SQVTM and CDR2 ANQGSEA. This CDR3 spans 13 amino acids. V lost 1 base and J lost 10, with 16 bases in between. This CDR3 is CSVEAGARRRAFF. In DNA form, the CDR3 reads TGCAGCGTTGAAGCGGGTGCCCGGAGGAGAGCTTTCTTT.

This clone was counted once. V usage is TRBV29-1 and J usage is TRBJ2-3; D ambiguous. Trimming shortened V by 4 bases and J by 0 bases, and 8 bases separated the two germline ends. Germline CDR1 reads SQVTM; CDR2 reads ANQGSEA. The CDR3 sequence is 13 residues long. The CDR3 loop reads CSVGTTSTDTQYF. CDR3 DNA sequence: TGCAGCGTTGGAACTACTAGCACAGATACGCAGTATTTT.

The genes are TRBV11-2 and TRBJ2-1; D gene ambiguous. This CDR3 is 14 amino acids long. Deletions cut 1 base from V and 6 bases from J, with 10 bases between. The germline CDR1 and CDR2 sequences are SGHAT and FQNNGV. The CDR3 loop reads CASSLAVVVNEQFF. Here the CDR3 DNA reads TGTGCCAGCAGCTTAGCGGTCGTGGTCAATGAGCAGTTCTTC.

The chain joins TRBV5-6 to TRBJ2-3; D is possibly TRBD2 (6 bases). The germline gives CDR1 SGHDT, CDR2 YYEEEE. The CDR3 spans 18 residues. Trimming stripped 0 bases from V and 0 bases from J, with 17 bases between. The DNA for the CDR3 is TGTGCCAGCAGCTTGGGTGTCGGCGGGGCAGCTAGCACAGATACGCAGTATTTT. Amino acids: CASSLGVGGAASTDTQYF.

Concerning this clone: Additional DNA sequences in this sample encode the identical CDR3. V gene TRBV7-9 combines with J gene TRBJ1-4, with TRBD1 identical over 11 bases. The J segment lost 0 bases and the V segment lost 3 bases, leaving 0 bases of the junction unmatched. Looked up from germline, CDR1 is SEHNR and CDR2 is FQNEAQ (reference sequence). The CDR3 is made up of 16 amino acids. The DNA of the CDR3 is TGTGCCAGCAGCTTGGGACAGGGGGCAACTAATGAAAAACTGTTTTTT. Its protein product is CASSLGQGATNEKLFF. Drawing the rest from reference TRBV7-9 and TRBJ1-4, the complete variable domain is DTGVSQNPRHKITKRGQNVTFRCDPISEHNRLYWYRQTLGQGPEFLTYFQNEAQLEKSRLLSDRFSAERPKGSFSTLEIQRTEQGDSAMYLCASSLGQGATNEKLFFGSGTQLSVL.

This clone was seen more than once but under ten times. The rearrangement joins TRBV5-5 to TRBJ1-1; no reliable D call. The length of the CDR3 is 14 residues. Between the trimmed V and J ends, which lost 3 bases and 1 base, there was a span of 10 bases. Germline values: CDR1 SGHKS, CDR2 YYEKEE (reference sequence). The chain's CDR3 is CASSSGLTNTEAFF. The CDR3 DNA reads as TGTGCCAGCAGCTCCGGACTAACGAACACTGAAGCTTTCTTT.

The J gene is TRBJ1-5, the V gene TRBV19, with unresolved D. The V and J ends lost 6 bases and 2 bases respectively, with 17 bases between them. This CDR3 comprises 16 residues. Per germline, CDR1 LNHDA and CDR2 SQIVND (reference sequence). This CDR3 is CASRPQSQIRNQPQHF. CDR3 in DNA: TGTGCCAGTAGACCACAGAGCCAAATCCGCAATCAGCCCCAGCATTTT.

This clone was detected only a few times. The chain employs TRBV9 and TRBJ2-2; 7 positions match TRBD2. This CDR3 spans 17 amino acids. Germline assignment: CDR1 SGDLS and CDR2 YYNGEE. The V and J ends lost 5 bases and 0 bases, in that order; junction bases with no gene match: 10. The CDR3 is CASSEYILAANTGELFF. The CDR3 DNA reads as TGTGCCAGCAGTGAATACATCCTAGCGGCGAACACCGGGGAGCTGTTTTTT.

The rearrangement links TRBV11-3 to TRBJ2-5; a possible D gene is TRBD2 (6 bases). The germline V gene has CDR1 SGHNT and CDR2 YENEEA. V lost 5 bases and J 6 bases, leaving 13 bases between the germline ends. The CDR3 sequence is 13 residues long. The CDR3 loop reads CASSRPGGKTQYF. CDR3 bases: TGTGCCAGCAGCCGTCCCGGGGGAAAGACCCAGTACTTC.

This sequence joins TRBV24-1 and TRBJ2-2; 8 bases map to TRBD1. The germline gives CDR1 KGHDR, CDR2 SFDVKD. The V gene end was trimmed by 9 bases and the J gene end by 6 bases; junction bases not matched to a gene: 5. The CDR3 covers 13 residues. The CDR3 loop is CATGTGRPGELFF. The CDR3 coding sequence is TGTGCCACCGGGACAGGCCGTCCCGGGGAGCTGTTTTTT.